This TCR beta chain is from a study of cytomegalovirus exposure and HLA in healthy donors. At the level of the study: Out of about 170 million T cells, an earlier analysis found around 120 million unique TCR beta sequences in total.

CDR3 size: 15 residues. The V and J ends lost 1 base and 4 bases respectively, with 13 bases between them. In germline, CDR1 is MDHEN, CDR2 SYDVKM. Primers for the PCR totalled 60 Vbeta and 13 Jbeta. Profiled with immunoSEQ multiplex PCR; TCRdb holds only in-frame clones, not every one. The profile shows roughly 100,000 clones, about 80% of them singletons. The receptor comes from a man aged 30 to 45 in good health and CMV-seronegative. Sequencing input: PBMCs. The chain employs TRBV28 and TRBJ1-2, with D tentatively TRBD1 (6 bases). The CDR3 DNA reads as TGTGCCAGCAGTTTATCCGGACAGCTGGCCTATGGCTACACCTTC. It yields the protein CASSLSGQLAYGYTF.